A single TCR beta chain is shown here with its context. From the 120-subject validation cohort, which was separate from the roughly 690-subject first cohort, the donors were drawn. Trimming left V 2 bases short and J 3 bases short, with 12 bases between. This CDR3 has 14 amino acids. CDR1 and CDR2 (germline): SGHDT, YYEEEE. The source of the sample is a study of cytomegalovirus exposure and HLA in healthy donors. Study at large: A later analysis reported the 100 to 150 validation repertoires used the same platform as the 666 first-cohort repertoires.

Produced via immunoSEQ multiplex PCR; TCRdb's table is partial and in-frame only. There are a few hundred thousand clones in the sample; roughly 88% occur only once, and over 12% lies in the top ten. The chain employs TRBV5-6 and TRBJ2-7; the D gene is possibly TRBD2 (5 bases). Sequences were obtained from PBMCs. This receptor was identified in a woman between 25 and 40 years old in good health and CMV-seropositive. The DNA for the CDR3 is TGTGCCAGCAGCTTAACTGGAGGCAACTACGAGCAGTACTTC. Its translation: CASSLTGGNYEQYF.